These 30 T cell receptor beta chains share one sample of origin, sequenced in a study of neurological immune-mediated disorders (dated by TCRdb to between 2019 and 2020). The sample's time point label, decoded: longitudinal time-point 1 (baseline). Libraries came from 5' RACE. Sequenced on an Illumina HiSeq 2500. Through fastp at Q25 and MiXCR, TCRdb rebuilt clones from the public reads, retaining in-frame beta chains. A single entry per CDR3 protein holds the most common genes and DNA from its merged rows. For this sample there are 60,000 to 90,000 distinct CDR3 sequences; roughly a tenth appear just once. Clones ranked in the top ten supply roughly 10% of the sample. Sequencing input: PBMCs. These receptors were collected from a man aged 25-45 years in good health.

This clonotype came up a few times. The chain has TRBV29-1 and TRBJ2-7, with TRBD2 matching over 8 bases. This CDR3 comprises 14 residues. Germline CDR1 is SQVTM and CDR2 is ANQGSEA. Trimming at V came to 7 bases and at J to 4 bases, leaving 12 bases not matched to a gene. The DNA for the CDR3 is TGCAGCGCCAGGGGACGGGAGGGCCCGTACGAGCAGTACTTC. It specifies CSARGREGPYEQYF.

This clonotype has at least ten counts. The chain employs TRBV20-1 and TRBJ2-2, with TRBD1 identical over 9 bases. After removal of 5 bases from V and 0 bases from J, the junction contained 4 bases not matched to a gene. Germline values: CDR1 DFQATT, CDR2 SNEGSKA (reference sequence). The CDR3 has 15 residues. The DNA for the CDR3 is TGCAGTGCTGTGGACAGGGGTGCGAACACCGGGGAGCTGTTTTTT. Its translation is CSAVDRGANTGELFF.

This clonotype was recorded many times. The chain couples TRBV20-1 to TRBJ2-3; 10 bases align to TRBD2. The CDR3 is 17 amino acids. V gave up 0 bases and J gave up 4 bases; unmatched junction bases: 10. Per the germline V gene, CDR1 is DFQATT and CDR2 is SNEGSKA (reference sequence). The CDR3 sequence is CSARDFELAGVSDTQYF. DNA of the CDR3: TGCAGTGCTAGAGATTTCGAGCTAGCGGGAGTCTCAGATACGCAGTATTTT.

This clonotype has a count of ten or more. The chain is built from TRBV20-1 and TRBJ2-7, with D perhaps TRBD2 (6 bases). This CDR3 has 14 amino acids. Germline V gene sequence: CDR1 DFQATT, CDR2 SNEGSKA (reference sequence). V lost 6 bases to trimming and J lost 1 base, with 16 bases between them. In DNA form, the CDR3 reads TGCAGTGCGCCAAGCGCGGGACGATCCTACGAGCAGTACTTC. The encoded protein is CSAPSAGRSYEQYF.

This clonotype was seen only a few times. The gene calls are TRBV7-6 and TRBJ2-1; no firm D call. V was cut by 5 bases and J by 1 base, with 9 bases left in between. The CDR3 has 14 residues. Germline assignment: CDR1 SGHVS and CDR2 FNYEAQ. The CDR3 bases are TGTGCCAGCAGCCCAACTGGATCCTACAATGAGCAGTTCTTC. It yields the protein CASSPTGSYNEQFF.

The sample holds many counts of this clonotype. V gene TRBV28 combines with J gene TRBJ1-2; D remains unclear. Trimming cost V 7 bases and J 8 bases, with 14 bases left between them. The CDR3 is 12 residues long. Germline V gene sequence: CDR1 MDHEN, CDR2 SYDVKM. This CDR3 is CASTTSSRGYTF. Here the CDR3 DNA reads TGTGCCAGCACCACGTCGAGCCGGGGCTACACCTTC.

The sample holds many counts of this clonotype. The CDR3 DNA follows: TGCGCCAGCAGTGGACAGGGGATTGCGAATGAGCAGTTCTTC. Amino acid sequence: CASSGQGIANEQFF. The chain uses TRBV10-2 and TRBJ2-1, with 8 bases fitting TRBD1. This CDR3 comprises 14 residues. J lost 7 bases, V lost 4 bases, and 6 bases had no gene match. Per the germline V gene, CDR1 is WSHSY and CDR2 is SAAADI.

This clonotype appeared a few times. The rearrangement links TRBV20-1 to TRBJ2-2; 10 bases are a match to TRBD1. The trim removed 4 bases at V and 7 bases at J, leaving 6 bases unmatched. The CDR3 loop spans 14 amino acids. In germline, CDR1 is DFQATT, CDR2 SNEGSKA (reference sequence). The CDR3 nucleotides are TGCAGTGCTACCGACAGGGGGCCGGTCGGGGAGCTGTTTTTT. Amino acid sequence: CSATDRGPVGELFF.

This clonotype was seen at least ten times. This sequence joins TRBV10-3 and TRBJ2-2; D possibly corresponds to TRBD2 (6 bases). This CDR3 spans 18 amino acids. Trimming took off 2 bases at V and 0 bases at J, with 16 bases between the two ends. Per the germline V gene, CDR1 is ENHRY and CDR2 is SYGVKD. CDR3 nucleotides: TGTGCCATCAGTGAGATCATGGGGGGAAAATCGAACACCGGGGAGCTGTTTTTT. This sequence encodes CAISEIMGGKSNTGELFF.

This clonotype was observed many times. The chain recombines TRBV5-6 with TRBJ1-1; D ambiguous. V shed 1 base and J shed 5 bases, with 9 bases lying between them. This CDR3 is built from 13 residues. Germline lookup yields CDR1 SGHDT and CDR2 YYEEEE. CDR3 amino acids: CASSLRGGTEAFF. The CDR3 coding sequence is TGTGCCAGCAGCTTGCGGGGAGGAACTGAAGCTTTCTTT.

Comments on this clonotype: A read error may account for a junction end that differs from germline. The V and J genes are TRBV20-1 and TRBJ1-5, with D unclear. This CDR3 is built from 15 residues. The germline V gene encodes CDR1 DFQATT and CDR2 SNEGSKA (reference sequence). The CDR3 nucleotides are TGCAGTGCTAGACCTGGGGATTATAGCAATCAGCTCCAGCATTTT. Translation: CSARPGDYSNQLQHF.

This clonotype has ten or more counts. The gene calls are TRBV20-1 and TRBJ2-5, with 8 bases that match TRBD2. The V and J ends lost 8 bases and 6 bases, in that order; junction bases with no gene match: 5. The CDR3 loop spans 11 amino acids. CDR1 DFQATT and CDR2 SNEGSKA come from the germline V gene (reference sequence). CDR3 DNA sequence: TGCAGTAGCGGGAGTAGCCAGACCCAGTACTTC. This codes for CSSGSSQTQYF.

This clonotype was seen many times. The V call is TRBV5-1, the J call TRBJ2-3, with D possibly being TRBD1 or TRBD2 (5 bases each). The V gene lost 2 bases and the J gene lost 1 base, with 11 bases spanning the gap. Germline assignment: CDR1 SGHRS and CDR2 YFSETQ. There are 15 residues in the CDR3. CDR3 sequence (DNA): TGCGCCAGCAGCTTTGAGGGGAAACGCACAGATACGCAGTATTTT. Residues: CASSFEGKRTDTQYF.

This clonotype came up many times. The chain combines TRBV12-3 or TRBV12-4 with TRBJ2-4; the match to TRBD1 covers 11 bases. This CDR3 region has 16 residues. With 5 bases clipped from V and 9 bases from J, the junction kept 12 bases outside the gene matches. CDR3 in DNA: TGTGCCAGCAGTCCAACGGGACAGGGGGTAGGTGGCATTCAGTACTTC. Translation gives CASSPTGQGVGGIQYF.

In this sample, this clonotype turned up many times. V and J are TRBV21-1 and TRBJ1-6. TRBV21-1 is a pseudogene segment. The CDR3 extends over 17 amino acids. The CDR3 protein is CASSKDLNSSYNSPLHF. The CDR3 bases are TGTGCCAGCAGCAAAGACCTTAATTCCTCCTATAATTCACCCCTCCACTTT.

A note on this clonotype: A much more abundant neighbour one base away suggests this may be a read error. The V gene is TRBV27, the J gene TRBJ2-7; perhaps D is TRBD1 or TRBD2 (5 bases each). This CDR3 is built from 16 residues. The germline V gene encodes CDR1 MNHEY and CDR2 SMNVEV (reference sequence). Trimming shortened V by 5 bases and J by 1 base, and 18 bases separated the two germline ends. DNA of the CDR3: TGTGCCAGCAGTGTCCTGGCCGGGACGGATTCCTACGAGCAGTACTTC. This codes for CASSVLAGTDSYEQYF.

The chain couples TRBV11-2 to TRBJ2-1; a possible D gene is TRBD2 (5 bases). CDR1 SGHAT and CDR2 FQNNGV come from the germline V gene. This CDR3 is built from 16 residues. Deletions cut 7 bases from V and 0 bases from J, with 16 bases between. CDR3 amino acids: CASTLRETNSYNEQFF. The CDR3 DNA reads as TGTGCCAGCACCCTCCGAGAGACTAACTCCTACAATGAGCAGTTCTTC.

This clonotype came up many times. The chain uses TRBV20-1 and TRBJ2-1; D perhaps matches TRBD1 (5 bases). From germline, CDR1 is DFQATT and CDR2 SNEGSKA (reference sequence). The length of the CDR3 is 14 residues. V gave up 0 bases and J gave up 4 bases, with 10 bases separating them. As DNA, the CDR3 is TGCAGTGCTAGAGATGGGGCAGAGTACAATGAGCAGTTCTTC. It is translated as CSARDGAEYNEQFF.

This clonotype was detected many times. The chain recombines TRBV6-5 with TRBJ2-1, with TRBD2 matching over 8 bases. Germline values: CDR1 MNHEY, CDR2 SVGAGI. CDR3 length: 13 residues. The J segment lost 6 bases and the V segment lost 7 bases, leaving 5 bases of the junction unmatched. The CDR3 here is CASTIAGSNEQFF. CDR3 DNA sequence: TGTGCCAGCACGATAGCGGGGAGCAATGAGCAGTTCTTC.

This clonotype was counted at least ten times. The chain links TRBV29-1 to TRBJ1-1, with 7 nucleotides matching TRBD1. Trimming removed 7 bases from V and 5 bases from J; junction bases left unmatched: 10. CDR3 length: 13 residues. Germline V gene sequence: CDR1 SQVTM, CDR2 ANQGSEA. As DNA, the CDR3 is TGCAGCGCGACACGGACAGGACGTACTGAAGCTTTCTTT. Translated, it gives CSATRTGRTEAFF.

There are many counts of this clonotype. Written as DNA, the CDR3 is TGCAGTGCTAGAGTTTCAAGGGGGTCTTTCCCGGAGACCCAGTACTTC. Its protein product is CSARVSRGSFPETQYF. The chain combines TRBV20-1 with TRBJ2-5; tentative D call: TRBD1 (6 bases). This CDR3 comprises 16 residues. Trimming removed 1 base at V and 5 bases at J, with 20 bases between. Germline V CDR1 and CDR2: DFQATT, SNEGSKA (reference sequence).

This clonotype was found many times. The chain links TRBV29-1 to TRBJ2-1; no clear D gene. The CDR3 length is 13 residues. In germline, CDR1 is SQVTM, CDR2 ANQGSEA. V gave up 1 base and J gave up 0 bases, with 4 bases separating them. CDR3 coding DNA: TGCAGCGTTGAAGGGGGCTCCTACAATGAGCAGTTCTTC. Amino acids: CSVEGGSYNEQFF.

This clonotype came up many times. The chain carries TRBV10-3 and TRBJ1-2; D may be TRBD1 (5 bases). Per germline, CDR1 ENHRY and CDR2 SYGVKD. Trimming cost V 11 bases and J 7 bases, with 29 bases left between them. This CDR3 is 16 amino acids long. CDR3 DNA sequence: TGTGCCGTAGCTGGAGGAGCGGGGCCCGCGGAGATTGGCTACACCTTC. Encoded protein: CAVAGGAGPAEIGYTF.

The sample holds many counts of this clonotype. The limits of the CDR3 on the DNA are not certain, so only TCRdb's listed CDR3 is given. This chain joins TRBV5-1 and TRBJ2-7; TRBD2 was called by the table and not checked on the DNA. CDR1 SGHRS and CDR2 YFSETQ come from the germline V gene. A total of 14 residues make up the CDR3, ends included. The chain's CDR3 is CASSRAGPRDEQYF.

This clonotype was counted many times. The V and J genes are TRBV5-6 and TRBJ2-4; D is unresolved. Trimming took 4 bases from V and 0 from J, leaving 11 bases between them. Germline V gene data show CDR1 as SGHDT and CDR2 as YYEEEE. This CDR3 is 15 amino acids long. The CDR3, as DNA: TGTGCCAGCAGCCAGTCCGGGCTAGCCAAAAACATTCAGTACTTC. Protein product: CASSQSGLAKNIQYF. The full variable domain, its missing parts supplied by reference TRBV5-6 and TRBJ2-4, is DAGVTQSPTHLIKTRGQQVTLRCSPKSGHDTVSWYQQALGQGPQFIFQYYEEEERQRGNFPDRFSGHQFPNYSSELNVNALLLGDSALYLCASSQSGLAKNIQYFGAGTRLSVL.

This clonotype was seen repeatedly, ten times or more. This chain connects TRBV27 to TRBJ2-5; unclear D gene. Germline loops: CDR1 MNHEY, CDR2 SMNVEV (reference sequence). V was shortened by 4 bases and J by 1 base, with 13 bases between the two germline ends. This CDR3 is 15 amino acids long. CDR3 loop: CASSYTGKFQETQYF. CDR3 in DNA: TGTGCCAGCAGTTATACCGGAAAATTCCAAGAGACCCAGTACTTC.

This clonotype was picked up many times. The rearrangement uses TRBV20-1 and TRBJ1-2, with no clear D. From germline, CDR1 is DFQATT and CDR2 SNEGSKA (reference sequence). The V and J ends lost 3 bases and 4 bases respectively, with 12 bases between them. CDR3 length: 13 residues. The CDR3 DNA reads as TGCAGTGCTAGGCGCGGTAGCGGCTATGGCTACACCTTC. Translating gives CSARRGSGYGYTF.

In regard to this clonotype: A much larger clone differs from this one at a single base, so this may be a read error. The V gene is TRBV18, the J gene TRBJ1-1, with D perhaps TRBD1 (6 bases). Looked up from germline, CDR1 is KGHSH and CDR2 is LQKENI. CDR3 length: 14 residues. The V and J ends lost 2 bases and 4 bases respectively, with 11 bases between them. The CDR3 here is CASSPTQGSTEAFF. In DNA, the CDR3 is TGTGCCAGCTCACCAACACAGGGATCCACTGAAGCTTTCTTT. The full variable domain, its missing parts supplied by reference TRBV18 and TRBJ1-1, is NAGVMQNPRHLVRRRGQEARLRCSPMKGHSHVYWYRQLPEEGLKFMVYLQKENIIDESGMPKERFSAEFPKEGPSILRIQQVVRGDSAAYFCASSPTQGSTEAFFGQGTRLTVV.

This clonotype was counted many times. The V and J genes are TRBV10-3 and TRBJ2-3; 10 bases are a match to TRBD2. J lost 1 base, V lost 6 bases, and 4 bases had no gene match. The CDR3 covers 15 residues. The germline V gene has CDR1 ENHRY and CDR2 SYGVKD. CDR3: CAISSGTSGTDTQYF. In DNA form, the CDR3 reads TGTGCCATCAGCTCCGGGACTAGCGGCACAGATACGCAGTATTTT.

This clonotype has ten or more counts. This chain uses TRBV5-1 with TRBJ2-1; 13 bases map to TRBD2. CDR1 is SGHRS and CDR2 is YFSETQ in the germline V gene. The V and J ends lost 0 bases and 5 bases, in that order; junction bases with no gene match: 2. The CDR3 contains 16 residues. CDR3 loop: CASSLAGTSGNNEQFF. The CDR3 DNA follows: TGCGCCAGCAGCTTGGCCGGGACTAGCGGGAACAATGAGCAGTTCTTC.